This TCR beta chain was profiled in a study of human T cells and chemical hapten exposure. Individual cDNA molecules had unique molecular identifiers attached to them by the library. TCRdb recomputed calls from the RACE reads with MiXCR, one row per CDR3 protein. The repertoire holds 52,000 or so distinct CDR3 sequences, 9.5% to 10% seen once, with around 9.5% in the top ten. CDR3 length: 11 residues. Trimming removed 6 bases from V and 9 bases from J, with 11 bases in between. From germline, CDR1 is MNHNY and CDR2 SVGAGI (reference sequence). This clonotype was seen a single time. Time point reported: pre-sensitization, week 0. Treatment of the sample: therapeutic diphenylcyclopropenone sensitization with weekly scalp DPC.

The chain couples TRBV6-6 to TRBJ1-1, with D possibly being TRBD1 (5 bases). The source material was whole blood, sampled in connection with sensitization to the hapten diphenylcyclopropenone (DPC). The sequence came from a man between 35 and 55 years old with alopecia areata. Some clones in this sample may be carry-over from other donors' samples. The CDR3 protein is CASSPSGQAFF. CDR3 DNA sequence: TGTGCCAGCAGCCCGTCGGGGCAAGCTTTCTTT.